The entry that follows covers one TCR beta chain sequence. Four PCR rounds used nested alpha and beta constant region primers plus the SP2 primer. Blood and skin TCR RNA was reverse transcribed with alpha and beta constant primers. TCRdb processed the 5' RACE reads anew with MiXCR; each CDR3 protein has one entry. In the table there are roughly 60,000 distinct CDR3 sequences, approximately 8.5% of which are singletons. This CDR3 is built from 15 residues. V lost 5 bases, J lost 4 bases, and 16 bases lay in between. TCR cDNA received a 3' ligated oligonucleotide that carried a UMI. Unsorted total RNA, roughly 1 to 1,100 ng, was DNase treated before reverse transcription. This specimen belongs to a study of naive and memory T cell subsets.

The TCR sequence derives from a female donor in good health. The V and J genes are TRBV12-3 or TRBV12-4 and TRBJ2-3, with a weak D call TRBD2 (6 bases). The CDR3 reads CASSATGVSADTQYF. Here the CDR3 DNA reads TGTGCCAGCAGTGCAACGGGAGTTTCTGCAGATACGCAGTATTTT.